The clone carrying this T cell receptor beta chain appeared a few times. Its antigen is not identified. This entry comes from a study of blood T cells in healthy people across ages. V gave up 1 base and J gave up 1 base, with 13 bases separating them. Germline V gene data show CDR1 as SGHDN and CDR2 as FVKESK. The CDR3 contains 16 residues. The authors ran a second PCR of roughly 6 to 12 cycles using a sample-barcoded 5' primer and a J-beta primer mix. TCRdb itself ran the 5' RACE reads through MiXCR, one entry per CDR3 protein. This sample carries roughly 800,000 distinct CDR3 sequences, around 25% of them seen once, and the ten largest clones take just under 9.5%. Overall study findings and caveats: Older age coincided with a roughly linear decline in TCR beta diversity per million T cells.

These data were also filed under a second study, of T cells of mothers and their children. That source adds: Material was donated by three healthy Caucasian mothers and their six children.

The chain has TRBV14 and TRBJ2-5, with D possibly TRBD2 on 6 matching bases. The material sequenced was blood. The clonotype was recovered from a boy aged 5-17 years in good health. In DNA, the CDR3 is TGTGCCAGCAGCCAAGGGACCGGGACTCTCCAAGAGACCCAGTACTTC. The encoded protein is CASSQGTGTLQETQYF.